These T cell receptor beta chains were read from a single sample in a study of OX40 agonist ivuxolimab in advanced cancers. Assay: immunoSEQ multiplex PCR; the TCRdb copy retains only in-frame clones and omits some. Altogether 70,000 to 100,000 clones are present, more than 80% being singletons, with the ten largest covering about 7.2%. Sequenced material: CD4+ or CD8+ T cells sorted from blood, taken in a trial of the OX40 agonist ivuxolimab. The origin of the receptors is an adult with an advanced solid tumor such as melanoma, head and neck, liver or kidney cancer. Both conserved end residues are part of each CDR3. A D gene is named only where the DNA matches it firmly.

v_call,j_call,d_call,cdr3_nt,cdr3_aa
TRBV27,TRBJ1-2,.,TGTGCCAGTACAGCCGGCCCAAACTATGGCTACACCTTC,CASTAGPNYGYTF
TRBV4-3,TRBJ1-4,.,TGCGCCAGCAGCCAATTGGAGGGGGAACTGTTTTTT,CASSQLEGELFF
TRBV2,TRBJ2-2,.,TGTGCCAGCAGTGTGGGGGGACGCGCGCCCACCGGGGAGCTGTTTTTT,CASSVGGRAPTGELFF
TRBV7-3,TRBJ2-7,TRBD2,TGTGCCAGCAGCATACTAGCGGGACGCGAGCAGTACTTC,CASSILAGREQYF
TRBV5-6,TRBJ2-2,.,TGTGCCAGCAGCTTGCTCAAGTGGGACACCGGGGAGCTGTTTTTT,CASSLLKWDTGELFF
TRBV5-1,TRBJ2-7,.,TGCGCCAGCAGCTTGACTAGTGGGAGCTCCTACGAGCAGTACTTC,CASSLTSGSSYEQYF
TRBV28,TRBJ1-2,TRBD1,TGCGCCAGCAGCCCCTCAAGACAGGGGTCCATCTATGGCTACACCTTC,CASSPSRQGSIYGYTF
TRBV27,TRBJ1-2,.,TGTGCCAGCAGTCCGGTGAGGCCGCAGTTCCGCGGCTACACCTTC,CASSPVRPQFRGYTF
TRBV6-5,TRBJ2-7,TRBD1,TGTGCCAGCAGATACGGACAGGGGGAATCCTACGAGCAGTACTTC,CASRYGQGESYEQYF
TRBV14,TRBJ1-2,.,TGTGCCAGCAGCCGGGGTCAGGGAGGCTATGGCTACACCTTC,CASSRGQGGYGYTF
TRBV6-1,TRBJ1-1,.,TGTGCCAGCAGTGGCCCCAGGAGCATGAACACTGAAGCTTTCTTT,CASSGPRSMNTEAFF